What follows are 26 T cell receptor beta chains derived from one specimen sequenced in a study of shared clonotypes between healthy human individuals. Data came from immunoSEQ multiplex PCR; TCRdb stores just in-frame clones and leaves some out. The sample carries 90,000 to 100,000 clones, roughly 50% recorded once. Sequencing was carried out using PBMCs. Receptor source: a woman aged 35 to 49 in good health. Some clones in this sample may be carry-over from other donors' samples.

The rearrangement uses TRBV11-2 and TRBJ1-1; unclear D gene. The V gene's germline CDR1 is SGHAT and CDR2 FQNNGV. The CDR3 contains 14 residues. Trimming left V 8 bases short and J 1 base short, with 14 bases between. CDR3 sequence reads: CASVPQAANTEAFF. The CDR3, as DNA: TGTGCCAGCGTACCTCAGGCGGCGAACACTGAAGCTTTCTTT.

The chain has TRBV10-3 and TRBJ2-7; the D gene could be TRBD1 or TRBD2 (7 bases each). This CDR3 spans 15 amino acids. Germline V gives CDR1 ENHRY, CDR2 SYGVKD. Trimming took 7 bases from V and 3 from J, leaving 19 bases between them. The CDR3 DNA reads TGTGCCATCAAGGCTGGGGGGGACAGTTTCTACGAGCAGTACTTC. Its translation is CAIKAGGDSFYEQYF.

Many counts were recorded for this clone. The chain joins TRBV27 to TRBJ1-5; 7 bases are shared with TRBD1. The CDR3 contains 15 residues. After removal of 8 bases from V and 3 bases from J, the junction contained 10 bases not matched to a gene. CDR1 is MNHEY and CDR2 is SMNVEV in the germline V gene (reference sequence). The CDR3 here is CASAFTGAFNQPQHF. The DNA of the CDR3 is TGTGCCAGCGCTTTCACAGGGGCGTTCAATCAGCCCCAGCATTTT.

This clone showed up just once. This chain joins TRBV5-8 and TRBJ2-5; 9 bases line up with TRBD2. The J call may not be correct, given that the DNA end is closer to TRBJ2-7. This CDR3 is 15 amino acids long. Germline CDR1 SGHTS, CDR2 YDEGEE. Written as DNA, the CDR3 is TGTGCCAGCAGCTTGGGGCTAGCGGGAATCTACGAGCAGTACTTC. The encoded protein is CASSLGLAGIYEQYF.

The CDR3 here is CASSVSGHSYEQYF. For the CDR3, the DNA is TGTGCCAGCAGCGTAAGTGGCCATTCCTACGAGCAGTACTTC. The J gene is TRBJ2-5, the V gene TRBV9; no clear D. TRBJ2-7 matches the DNA end more closely, so the J call is doubtful. CDR3 length equals 14 residues. Germline CDR1 reads SGDLS; CDR2 reads YYNGEE.

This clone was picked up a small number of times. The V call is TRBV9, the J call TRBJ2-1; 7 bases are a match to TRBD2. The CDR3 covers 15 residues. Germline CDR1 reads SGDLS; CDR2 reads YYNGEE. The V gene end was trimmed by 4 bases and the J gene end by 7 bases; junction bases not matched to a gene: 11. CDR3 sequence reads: CASSPNGGFGNEQFF. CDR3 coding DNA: TGTGCCAGCAGCCCTAACGGGGGGTTTGGGAATGAGCAGTTCTTC.

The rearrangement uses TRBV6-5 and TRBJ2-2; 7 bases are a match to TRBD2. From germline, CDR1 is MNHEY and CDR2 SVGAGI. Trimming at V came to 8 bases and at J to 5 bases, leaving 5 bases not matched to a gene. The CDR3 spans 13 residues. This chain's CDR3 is CASEKGGTGELFF. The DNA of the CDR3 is TGTGCCAGCGAGAAGGGAGGGACCGGGGAGCTGTTTTTT.

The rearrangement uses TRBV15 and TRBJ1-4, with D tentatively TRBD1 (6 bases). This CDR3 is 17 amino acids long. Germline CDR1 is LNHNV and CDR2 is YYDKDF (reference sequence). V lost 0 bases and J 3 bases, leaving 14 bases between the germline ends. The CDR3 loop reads CATSRDARTDSNEKLFF. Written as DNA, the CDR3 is TGTGCCACCAGCAGAGACGCCCGGACAGACTCTAATGAAAAACTGTTTTTT. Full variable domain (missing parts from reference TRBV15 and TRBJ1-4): DAMVIQNPRYQVTQFGKPVTLSCSQTLNHNVMYWYQQKSSQAPKLLFHYYDKDFNNEADTPDNFQSRRPNTSFCFLDIRSPGLGDTAMYLCATSRDARTDSNEKLFFGSGTQLSVL.

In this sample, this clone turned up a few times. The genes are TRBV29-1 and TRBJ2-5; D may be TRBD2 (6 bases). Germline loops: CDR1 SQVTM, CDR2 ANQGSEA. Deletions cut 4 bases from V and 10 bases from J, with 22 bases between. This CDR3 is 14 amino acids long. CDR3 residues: CSVGTPGGLDLQYF. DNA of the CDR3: TGCAGCGTTGGTACTCCTGGGGGACTCGACCTCCAGTACTTC.

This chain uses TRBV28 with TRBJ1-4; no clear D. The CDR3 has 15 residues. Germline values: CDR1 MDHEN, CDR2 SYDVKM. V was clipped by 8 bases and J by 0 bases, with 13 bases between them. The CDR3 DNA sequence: TGTGCCAGCCGTCAGCGAACAGCAACTAATGAAAAACTGTTTTTT. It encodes CASRQRTATNEKLFF.

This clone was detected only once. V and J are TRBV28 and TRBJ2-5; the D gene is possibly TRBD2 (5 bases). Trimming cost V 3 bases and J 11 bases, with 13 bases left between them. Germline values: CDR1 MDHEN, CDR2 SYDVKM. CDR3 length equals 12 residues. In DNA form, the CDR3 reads TGTGCCAGCAGTTTCGGAGAGTGCGGGCAGTACTTC. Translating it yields CASSFGECGQYF.

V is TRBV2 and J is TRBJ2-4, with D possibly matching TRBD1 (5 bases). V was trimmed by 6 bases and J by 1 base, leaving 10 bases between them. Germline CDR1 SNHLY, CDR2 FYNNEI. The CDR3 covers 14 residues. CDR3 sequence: CASRAGSAKNIQYF. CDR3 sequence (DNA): TGTGCCAGCAGGGCAGGGTCGGCCAAAAACATTCAGTACTTC.

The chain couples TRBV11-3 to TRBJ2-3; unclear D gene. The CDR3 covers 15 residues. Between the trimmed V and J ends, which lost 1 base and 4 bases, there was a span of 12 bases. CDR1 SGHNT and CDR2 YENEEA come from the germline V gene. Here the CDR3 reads CASSLARVSSDTQYF. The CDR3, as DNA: TGTGCCAGCAGCTTAGCGAGAGTATCCTCAGATACGCAGTATTTT. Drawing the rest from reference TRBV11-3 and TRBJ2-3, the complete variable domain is EAGVVQSPRYKIIEKKQPVAFWCNPISGHNTLYWYLQNLGQGPELLIRYENEEAVDDSQLPKDRFSAERLKGVDSTLKIQPAELGDSAVYLCASSLARVSSDTQYFGPGTRLTVL.

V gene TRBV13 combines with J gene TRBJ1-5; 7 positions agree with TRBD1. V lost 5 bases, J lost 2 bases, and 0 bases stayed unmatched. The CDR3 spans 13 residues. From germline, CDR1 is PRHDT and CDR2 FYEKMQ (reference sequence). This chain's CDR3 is CASSTGGNQPQHF. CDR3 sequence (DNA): TGTGCCAGCAGCACAGGGGGCAATCAGCCCCAGCATTTT.

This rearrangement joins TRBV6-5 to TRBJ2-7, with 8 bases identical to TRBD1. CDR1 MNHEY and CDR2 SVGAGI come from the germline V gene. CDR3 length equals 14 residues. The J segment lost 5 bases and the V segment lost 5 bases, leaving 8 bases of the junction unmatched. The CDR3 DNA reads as TGTGCCAGCAGTGCACAGGGGGGTATGGACGAGCAGTACTTC. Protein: CASSAQGGMDEQYF.

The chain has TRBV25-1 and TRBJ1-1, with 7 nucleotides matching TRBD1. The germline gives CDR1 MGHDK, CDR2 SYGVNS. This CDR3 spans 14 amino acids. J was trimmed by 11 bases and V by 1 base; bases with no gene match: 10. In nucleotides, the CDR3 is TGTGCCAGCAGTGAATCCTTGGACAGGCCCGATGCTTTCTTT. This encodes CASSESLDRPDAFF.

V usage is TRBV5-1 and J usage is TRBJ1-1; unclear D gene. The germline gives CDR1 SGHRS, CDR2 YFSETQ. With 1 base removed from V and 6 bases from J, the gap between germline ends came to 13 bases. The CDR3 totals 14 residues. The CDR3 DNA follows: TGCGCCAGCAGCTTGAGGGCCGACAACGCTGAAGCTTTCTTT. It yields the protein CASSLRADNAEAFF.

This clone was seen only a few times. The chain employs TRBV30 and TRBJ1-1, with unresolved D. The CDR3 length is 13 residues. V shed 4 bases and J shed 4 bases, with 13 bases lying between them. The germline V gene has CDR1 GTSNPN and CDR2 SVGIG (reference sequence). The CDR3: CAWNIQKLTEAFF. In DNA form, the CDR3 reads TGTGCCTGGAACATACAAAAGCTCACTGAAGCTTTCTTT.

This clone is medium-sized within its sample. CDR3 residues: CASSLVTGYGYTF. As DNA, the CDR3 is TGTGCCAGCAGCTTGGTAACCGGCTATGGCTACACCTTC. The genes are TRBV5-4 and TRBJ1-2; D is uncertain. In germline, CDR1 is SGHNT, CDR2 YYREEE (reference sequence). The CDR3 totals 13 residues. The V and J ends lost 0 bases and 4 bases respectively, with 7 bases between them.

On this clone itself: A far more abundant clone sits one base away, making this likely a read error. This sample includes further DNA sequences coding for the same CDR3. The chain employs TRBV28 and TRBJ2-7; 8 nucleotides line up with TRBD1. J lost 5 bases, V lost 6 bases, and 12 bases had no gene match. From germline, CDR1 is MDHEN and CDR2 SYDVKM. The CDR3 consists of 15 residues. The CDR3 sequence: CASSASDRDSHEQYF. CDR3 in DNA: TGTGCCAGCAGCGCATCGGACAGGGACAGTCACGAGCAGTACTTC.

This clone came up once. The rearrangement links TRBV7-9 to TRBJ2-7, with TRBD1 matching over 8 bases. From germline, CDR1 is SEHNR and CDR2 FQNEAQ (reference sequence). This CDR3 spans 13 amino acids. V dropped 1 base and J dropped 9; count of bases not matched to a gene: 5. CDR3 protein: CASSLGTGGGQYF. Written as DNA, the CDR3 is TGTGCCAGCAGCTTAGGAACAGGGGGTGGGCAGTACTTC.

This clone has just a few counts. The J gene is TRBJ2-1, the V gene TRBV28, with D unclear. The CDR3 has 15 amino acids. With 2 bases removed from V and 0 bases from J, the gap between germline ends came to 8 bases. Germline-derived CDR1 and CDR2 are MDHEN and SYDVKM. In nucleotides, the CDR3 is TGTGCCAGCAGTTTAGAGAGTAGCTCCTACAATGAGCAGTTCTTC. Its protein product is CASSLESSSYNEQFF.

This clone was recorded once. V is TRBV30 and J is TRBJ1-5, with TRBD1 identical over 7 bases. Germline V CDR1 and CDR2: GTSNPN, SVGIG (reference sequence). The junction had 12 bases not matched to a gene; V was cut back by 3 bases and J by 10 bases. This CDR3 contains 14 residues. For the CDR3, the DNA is TGTGCCTGGAGGAGTGCAGGGGGTCCTCAACCCCAGCATTTT. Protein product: CAWRSAGGPQPQHF.

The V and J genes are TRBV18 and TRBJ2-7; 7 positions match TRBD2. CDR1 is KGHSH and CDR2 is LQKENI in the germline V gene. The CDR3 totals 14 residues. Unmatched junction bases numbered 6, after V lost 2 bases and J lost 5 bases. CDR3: CASSPGGSMNEQYF. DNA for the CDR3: TGTGCCAGCTCACCAGGCGGGAGTATGAACGAGCAGTACTTC.

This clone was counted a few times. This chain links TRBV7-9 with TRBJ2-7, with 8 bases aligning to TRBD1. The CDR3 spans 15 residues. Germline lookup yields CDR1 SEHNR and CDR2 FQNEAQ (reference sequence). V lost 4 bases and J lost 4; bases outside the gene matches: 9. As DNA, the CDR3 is TGTGCCAGCAGCTCCGAACAGGGGGTCGGGTACGAGCAGTACTTC. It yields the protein CASSSEQGVGYEQYF.

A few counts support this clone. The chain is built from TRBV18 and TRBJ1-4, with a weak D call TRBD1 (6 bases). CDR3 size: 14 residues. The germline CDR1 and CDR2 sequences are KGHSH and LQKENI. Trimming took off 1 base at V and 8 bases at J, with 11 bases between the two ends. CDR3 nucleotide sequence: TGTGCCAGCTCACCACGAGGGGGGGACGAAAAACTGTTTTTT. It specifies CASSPRGGDEKLFF.